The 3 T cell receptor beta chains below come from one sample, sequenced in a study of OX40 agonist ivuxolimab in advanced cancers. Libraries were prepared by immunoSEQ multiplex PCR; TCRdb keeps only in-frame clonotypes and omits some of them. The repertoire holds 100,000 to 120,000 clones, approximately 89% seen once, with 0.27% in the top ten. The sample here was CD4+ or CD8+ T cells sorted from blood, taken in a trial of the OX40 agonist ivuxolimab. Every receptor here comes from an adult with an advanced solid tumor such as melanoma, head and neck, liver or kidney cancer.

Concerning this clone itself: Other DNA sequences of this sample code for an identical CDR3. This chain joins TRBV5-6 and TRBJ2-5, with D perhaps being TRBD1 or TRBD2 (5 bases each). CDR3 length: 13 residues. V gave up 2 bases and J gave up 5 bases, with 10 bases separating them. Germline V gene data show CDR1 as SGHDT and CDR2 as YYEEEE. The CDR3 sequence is CASSLIGTETQYF. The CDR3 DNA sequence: TGTGCCAGCAGCTTAATCGGGACGGAGACCCAGTACTTC.

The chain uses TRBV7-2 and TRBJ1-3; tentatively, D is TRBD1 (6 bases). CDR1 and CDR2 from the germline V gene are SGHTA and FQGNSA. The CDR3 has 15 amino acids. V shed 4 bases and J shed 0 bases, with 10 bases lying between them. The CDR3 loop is CASSSQGSSGNTIYF. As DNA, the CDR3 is TGTGCCAGCAGCTCACAGGGTAGCTCTGGAAACACCATATATTTT.

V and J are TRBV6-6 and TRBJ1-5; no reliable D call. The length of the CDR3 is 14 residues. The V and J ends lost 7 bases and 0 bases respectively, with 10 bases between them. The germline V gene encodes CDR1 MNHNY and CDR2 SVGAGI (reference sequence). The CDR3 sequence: CASTLGSSNQPQHF. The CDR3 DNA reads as TGTGCCAGCACCCTCGGGTCTAGCAATCAGCCCCAGCATTTT.